The 10 T cell receptor beta chains presented below share a single source sample, sequenced in a study of cytomegalovirus exposure and HLA in healthy donors (dated by TCRdb to 2015 to 2018). Library construction relied on the immunoSEQ multiplex PCR assay. For the multiplex PCR, a mixture combining 60 forward primers for TCR Vbeta segments and 13 reverse primers for TCR Jbeta segments was used. Imported from immuneACCESS, the table was reduced by TCRdb to in-frame sequences with V and J called. These copies leave out some clones; in studies compared against another copy, an unresolved V gene accounts for under half, and the cause of the remainder is not known. This sample holds around 110,000 clones; 50% to 75% were observed only once. The top ten clones comprise 6.5% to 9.5% of the sample. The sequencing sample was made of PBMCs. Every receptor here comes from a woman between 40 and 50 years old in good health and CMV-seropositive.

This chain links TRBV27 with TRBJ2-7, with D possibly being TRBD2 (6 bases). Trimming stripped 5 bases from V and 2 bases from J, with 13 bases between. This CDR3 is 14 amino acids long. CDR1 and CDR2 from the germline V gene are MNHEY and SMNVEV (reference sequence). The CDR3 coding sequence is TGTGCCAGCAGTCCGCGGGATAGCCCCTACGAGCAGTACTTC. It codes for CASSPRDSPYEQYF.

The J gene is TRBJ1-5, the V gene TRBV5-6; D is uncertain. V lost 4 bases, J lost 2 bases, and 13 bases lay in between. The CDR3 covers 15 residues. Germline V lookup: CDR1 SGHDT, CDR2 YYEEEE. The CDR3 coding sequence is TGTGCCAGCAGCCTAGGTCCTGCTGGCAATCAGCCCCAGCATTTT. Protein: CASSLGPAGNQPQHF. The full variable domain, with the rest looked up from reference TRBV5-6 and TRBJ1-5, is DAGVTQSPTHLIKTRGQQVTLRCSPKSGHDTVSWYQQALGQGPQFIFQYYEEEERQRGNFPDRFSGHQFPNYSSELNVNALLLGDSALYLCASSLGPAGNQPQHFGDGTRLSIL.

The chain employs TRBV27 and TRBJ2-1; 7 nucleotides align to TRBD2. The CDR3 spans 15 residues. The V segment lost 6 bases and the J segment 6 bases; nucleotides outside the gene matches: 11. Germline lookup yields CDR1 MNHEY and CDR2 SMNVEV (reference sequence). CDR3 in DNA: TGTGCCAGCAGGGCGGGGACTACCCTTGGCAATGAGCAGTTCTTC. Protein: CASRAGTTLGNEQFF.

This clone came up a few times. The gene calls are TRBV4-1 and TRBJ1-1, with D unresolved. Trimming pared 0 bases from V and 8 bases from J, leaving 16 bases between. CDR1 is MGHRA, CDR2 YSYEKL, per germline. CDR3 size: 15 residues. The DNA of the CDR3 is TGCGCCAGCAGCCAAGAAGGAGTACGCTCCGGAGAAGCTTTCTTT. Residues: CASSQEGVRSGEAFF.

This clone came up a few times. The chain employs TRBV7-2 and TRBJ2-1; 9 bases are a match to TRBD1. The length of the CDR3 is 16 residues. Germline lookup yields CDR1 SGHTA and CDR2 FQGNSA. The J segment lost 4 bases and the V segment lost 4 bases, leaving 8 bases of the junction unmatched. The CDR3 DNA reads TGTGCCAGCAGCTCGGCCCACGGGACAGGGTACAATGAGCAGTTCTTC. It is translated as CASSSAHGTGYNEQFF.

V gene TRBV19 combines with J gene TRBJ1-1; D is undetermined. Between the trimmed V and J ends, which lost 3 bases and 1 base, there was a span of 18 bases. Germline V gene data show CDR1 as LNHDA and CDR2 as SQIVND (reference sequence). This CDR3 has 17 residues. The chain's CDR3 is CASSISRVLAENTEAFF. The CDR3 coding sequence is TGTGCCAGTAGTATTTCTCGGGTACTTGCCGAGAACACTGAAGCTTTCTTT.

This chain links TRBV5-1 with TRBJ2-5; D call uncertain. The DNA end is more similar to TRBJ2-7, so the J call may be wrong. This CDR3 contains 12 residues. Germline V gene lookup returns CDR1 SGHRS and CDR2 YFSETQ. The DNA of the CDR3 is TGCGCCAGCAGCCAGACTCTCTACGAGCAGTACTTC. Residues: CASSQTLYEQYF.

This chain links TRBV20-1 with TRBJ2-7, with TRBD2 identical over 8 bases. This CDR3 is built from 11 residues. V lost 7 bases and J lost 4; bases outside the gene matches: 3. The germline V gene encodes CDR1 DFQATT and CDR2 SNEGSKA (reference sequence). The CDR3 region is CSGEREYEQYF. The CDR3 region has the DNA TGCAGTGGGGAGCGGGAGTACGAGCAGTACTTC.

The rearrangement uses TRBV6-5 and TRBJ2-1; TRBD2 agrees at 13 bases. The CDR3 length is 16 residues. CDR1 and CDR2 (germline): MNHEY, SVGAGI. V lost 4 bases, J lost 9 bases, and 9 bases stayed unmatched. CDR3 bases: TGTGCCAGCAGTTCCTACGCGGGACTAGCGGGGAGTGAGCAGTTCTTC. Protein: CASSSYAGLAGSEQFF.

This clone was detected a few times. The chain has TRBV10-1 and TRBJ2-3, with D unresolved. Germline V CDR1 and CDR2: WNHNN, SYGVQD (reference sequence). Trimming stripped 3 bases from V and 1 base from J, with 5 bases between. This CDR3 region has 13 residues. The CDR3 here is CASSDPGTDTQYF. CDR3 in DNA: TGCGCCAGCAGTGATCCGGGCACAGATACGCAGTATTTT.